This paragraph covers one T cell receptor (beta chain) sequence. Its cognate antigen is unknown. CDR1 is SGHNT and CDR2 is YYREEE in the germline V gene (reference sequence). This CDR3 region has 16 residues. The V end lost 0 bases, the J end lost 2 bases, and 14 bases lay between the germline ends. This specimen belongs to a study of memory B cells and T cells in multiple sclerosis. Whole-study findings and limits: Normalization was needed because clone-set size differences affected shared clonotype counts.

After stimulus-free culture, autoproliferating CFSE-dim and non-proliferating CFSE-high T cells were sequenced separately. Pooled replicate wells came from some 50 million CFSE-labeled PBMCs cultured less than 9 days without stimulus. PBMCs were labeled with around 0.5 uM CFSE and cultured without exogenous stimuli. Sequenced by immunoSEQ multiplex PCR; TCRdb stores in-frame clones only, minus some. The table lists roughly 45,000 clones, around 79% of them singletons. The receptor was isolated from a human donor with multiple sclerosis. The sequencing input was PBMCs from blood kept in culture. The V gene is TRBV5-4, the J gene TRBJ1-2; TRBD1 might be the D (6 bases). CDR3 region: CASSLEGGGFNYGYTF. CDR3 bases: TGTGCCAGCAGCTTGGAAGGGGGAGGGTTCAACTATGGCTACACCTTC. Filled out from reference TRBV5-4 and TRBJ1-2, the complete variable domain reads ETGVTQSPTHLIKTRGQQVTLRCSSQSGHNTVSWYQQALGQGPQFIFQYYREEENGRGNFPPRFSGLQFPNYSSELNVNALELDDSALYLCASSLEGGGFNYGYTFGSGTRLTVV.